A selection of T cell receptor beta chains follows, all from one sample in a study of shared clonotypes between healthy human individuals. The assay was immunoSEQ multiplex PCR, and TCRdb's table has in-frame clones only and misses some. This repertoire shows about 470,000 clones, 70% to 80% found once; its top ten account for less than 15%. The source material was PBMCs. The receptors stem from a woman aged 40 to 50 in good health. Some clones in this sample may be carry-over from other donors' samples. Each CDR3 is given with its conserved first and last residue. The D gene is left open where the match is weak. The size field is filled for only some rows; it gives once, few, many or a size class.

CDR3aa: CASSELRPDEKLFF; CDR3nt: TGCGCCAGCAGTGAGTTGAGACCGGATGAAAAACTGTTTTTT; v_gene: TRBV10-2; j_gene: TRBJ1-4; d_gene: -; abundance: -
CDR3aa: CASSQGIWAGAYEQYF; CDR3nt: TGTGCCAGCAGCCAAGGTATTTGGGCGGGGGCCTACGAGCAGTACTTC; v_gene: TRBV14; j_gene: TRBJ2-7; d_gene: TRBD2; abundance: -
CDR3aa: CASSESKADRGWSEAFF; CDR3nt: TGCGCCAGCAGTGAGTCGAAGGCGGACAGGGGTTGGTCTGAAGCTTTCTTT; v_gene: TRBV10-1; j_gene: TRBJ1-1; d_gene: TRBD1; abundance: once
CDR3aa: CASSEARAGETQYF; CDR3nt: TGTGCCAGCAGTGAGGCCAGGGCCGGTGAGACCCAGTACTTC; v_gene: TRBV2; j_gene: TRBJ2-5; d_gene: -; abundance: -
CDR3aa: CASSLSFAGGYNEQFF; CDR3nt: TGTGCCAGCAGCTTATCGTTCGCGGGAGGCTACAATGAGCAGTTCTTC; v_gene: TRBV11-2; j_gene: TRBJ2-1; d_gene: TRBD2; abundance: -
CDR3aa: CASSDTEGDEKLFF; CDR3nt: TGCGCCAGCAGTGATACGGAGGGGGATGAAAAACTGTTTTTT; v_gene: TRBV10-2; j_gene: TRBJ1-4; d_gene: -; abundance: -
CDR3aa: CASRDRRNYEQYF; CDR3nt: TGTGCCAGCCGGGACAGGAGAAACTACGAGCAGTACTTC; v_gene: TRBV19; j_gene: TRBJ2-7; d_gene: TRBD1; abundance: -
CDR3aa: CASSLAWGLGEKLFF; CDR3nt: TGTGCCAGCAGCTTAGCGTGGGGGCTTGGTGAAAAACTGTTTTTT; v_gene: TRBV7-2; j_gene: TRBJ1-4; d_gene: -; abundance: once
CDR3aa: CAIGDAGSSLTREKLFF; CDR3nt: TGTGCCATAGGGGACGCCGGGAGCTCCCTAACTAGGGAAAAACTGTTTTTT; v_gene: TRBV10-3; j_gene: TRBJ1-4; d_gene: -; abundance: -
CDR3aa: CASSLVAGGFTEAFF; CDR3nt: TGCGCCAGCAGCTTGGTGGCAGGGGGCTTCACTGAAGCTTTCTTT; v_gene: TRBV5-1; j_gene: TRBJ1-1; d_gene: TRBD1; abundance: -
CDR3aa: CASSLGGRASYEQYF; CDR3nt: TGTGCCAGCAGTTTAGGCGGGAGGGCCTCCTACGAGCAGTACTTC; v_gene: TRBV27; j_gene: TRBJ2-7; d_gene: TRBD2; abundance: -
CDR3aa: CASSDGRWGYGYTF; CDR3nt: TGTGCCAGCAGTGATGGCAGGTGGGGGTATGGCTACACCTTC; v_gene: TRBV6-1; j_gene: TRBJ1-2; d_gene: -; abundance: few
CDR3aa: CATSSRDSRNTGELFF; CDR3nt: TGTGCCACCAGCAGTCGGGACAGCAGGAACACCGGGGAGCTGTTTTTT; v_gene: TRBV15; j_gene: TRBJ2-2; d_gene: TRBD1; abundance: few
CDR3aa: CASSEGVGTGELFF; CDR3nt: TGTGCCAGCAGTGAGGGGGTAGGCACCGGGGAGCTGTTTTTT; v_gene: TRBV6-4; j_gene: TRBJ2-2; d_gene: -; abundance: -
CDR3aa: CASSARREDQRQFF; CDR3nt: TGTGCCAGTAGTGCCAGACGGGAGGACCAAAGGCAGTTCTTC; v_gene: TRBV19; j_gene: TRBJ2-1; d_gene: TRBD2; abundance: -
CDR3aa: CASSQRQGAYEQYF; CDR3nt: TGTGCCAGCAGCCAAAGACAGGGCGCCTACGAGCAGTACTTC; v_gene: TRBV13; j_gene: TRBJ2-7; d_gene: TRBD1; abundance: -
CDR3aa: CASSQDRSSEKLFF; CDR3nt: TGTGCCAGCAGCCAGGACAGGTCTTCTGAAAAACTGTTTTTT; v_gene: TRBV11-2; j_gene: TRBJ1-4; d_gene: TRBD1; abundance: once
CDR3aa: CASSLASDPDNEQFF; CDR3nt: TGTGCCAGCAGCTTAGCAAGTGATCCCGACAATGAGCAGTTCTTC; v_gene: TRBV7-8; j_gene: TRBJ2-1; d_gene: -; abundance: -
CDR3aa: CASSPRTGPFGNTIYF; CDR3nt: TGTGCCAGCAGCCCGAGGACAGGGCCGTTTGGAAACACCATATATTTT; v_gene: TRBV7-9; j_gene: TRBJ1-3; d_gene: TRBD1; abundance: -
CDR3aa: CASSSTGSQNTIYF; CDR3nt: TGTGCCAGTAGTTCGACAGGATCGCAAAACACCATATATTTT; v_gene: TRBV19; j_gene: TRBJ1-3; d_gene: -; abundance: -
CDR3aa: CASSQFRGRGNAEAFF; CDR3nt: TGTGCCAGCAGCCAATTCAGGGGGCGGGGGAACGCTGAAGCTTTCTTT; v_gene: TRBV28; j_gene: TRBJ1-1; d_gene: TRBD1; abundance: -
CDR3aa: CASTLSGREYEQYF; CDR3nt: TGTGCCAGCACTCTCAGTGGGAGAGAGTACGAGCAGTACTTC; v_gene: TRBV6-1; j_gene: TRBJ2-7; d_gene: -; abundance: -
CDR3aa: CASSAGLAGGNEQFF; CDR3nt: TGTGCCAGCAGTGCGGGACTAGCGGGAGGAAATGAGCAGTTCTTC; v_gene: TRBV6-6; j_gene: TRBJ2-1; d_gene: TRBD2; abundance: many
CDR3aa: CASSFQGGRARTGELFF; CDR3nt: TGTGCCAGCAGCTTTCAGGGCGGGAGGGCCCGCACCGGGGAGCTGTTTTTT; v_gene: TRBV7-9; j_gene: TRBJ2-2; d_gene: TRBD2; abundance: -
CDR3aa: CASSLLTSGSGETQYF; CDR3nt: TGCGCCAGCAGCTTGCTGACTAGCGGGAGCGGGGAGACCCAGTACTTC; v_gene: TRBV5-1; j_gene: TRBJ2-5; d_gene: TRBD2; abundance: -
CDR3aa: CASSLFGLAGVYEQYF; CDR3nt: TGTGCCAGCAGTTTATTCGGACTAGCGGGAGTCTACGAGCAGTACTTC; v_gene: TRBV28; j_gene: TRBJ2-7; d_gene: TRBD2; abundance: -
CDR3aa: CASSEAGGETQYF; CDR3nt: TGTGCCAGCAGTGAGGCAGGGGGGGAGACCCAGTACTTC; v_gene: TRBV25-1; j_gene: TRBJ2-5; d_gene: -; abundance: -
CDR3aa: CASSPGALRATYEQYF; CDR3nt: TGCGCCAGCAGCCCTGGAGCACTACGGGCAACCTACGAGCAGTACTTC; v_gene: TRBV5-1; j_gene: TRBJ2-7; d_gene: -; abundance: -
CDR3aa: CASSPGLAGVGTQETQYF; CDR3nt: TGCGCCAGCAGCCCCGGACTAGCGGGAGTTGGGACACAAGAGACCCAGTACTTC; v_gene: TRBV5-1; j_gene: TRBJ2-5; d_gene: TRBD2; abundance: few
CDR3aa: CASSFRDTKETQYF; CDR3nt: TGTGCCAGCAGTTTCCGGGACACCAAAGAGACCCAGTACTTC; v_gene: TRBV28; j_gene: TRBJ2-5; d_gene: -; abundance: -
CDR3aa: CASSLVVAGAPQYF; CDR3nt: TGTGCCAGCAGCTTAGTGGTAGCGGGAGCCCCCCAGTATTTT; v_gene: TRBV7-2; j_gene: TRBJ2-3; d_gene: TRBD2; abundance: once
CDR3aa: CASSLVSGVYNEQFF; CDR3nt: TGTGCCAGCAGCTTAGTAAGCGGAGTTTACAATGAGCAGTTCTTC; v_gene: TRBV11-2; j_gene: TRBJ2-1; d_gene: -; abundance: -
CDR3aa: CASSLSSAGADGYTF; CDR3nt: TGTGCCAGCAGTTTGTCCTCAGCCGGGGCGGATGGCTACACCTTC; v_gene: TRBV28; j_gene: TRBJ1-2; d_gene: -; abundance: -
CDR3aa: CASSQTGTGEETQYF; CDR3nt: TGTGCCAGCAGCCAGACAGGGACAGGGGAAGAGACCCAGTACTTC; v_gene: TRBV9; j_gene: TRBJ2-5; d_gene: TRBD1; abundance: -
CDR3aa: CAWSVGAINNQPQHF; CDR3nt: TGTGCCTGGAGTGTAGGGGCCATAAACAATCAGCCCCAGCATTTT; v_gene: TRBV30; j_gene: TRBJ1-5; d_gene: -; abundance: -
CDR3aa: CASSYRDSSNEQFF; CDR3nt: TGTGCCAGCAGTTACCGGGACAGCTCCAATGAGCAGTTCTTC; v_gene: TRBV6-5; j_gene: TRBJ2-1; d_gene: TRBD1; abundance: -
CDR3aa: CATSRDFITEAFF; CDR3nt: TGTGCCACCAGCAGAGATTTTATCACTGAAGCTTTCTTT; v_gene: TRBV15; j_gene: TRBJ1-1; d_gene: -; abundance: -
CDR3aa: CASSMDREQANEKLFF; CDR3nt: TGTGCCAGTAGTATGGACAGGGAACAGGCTAATGAAAAACTGTTTTTT; v_gene: TRBV19; j_gene: TRBJ1-4; d_gene: TRBD1; abundance: -
CDR3aa: CASSRTSGYNEQFF; CDR3nt: TGTGCCAGCAGCCGGACTAGCGGTTACAATGAGCAGTTCTTC; v_gene: TRBV14; j_gene: TRBJ2-1; d_gene: TRBD2; abundance: -
CDR3aa: CASSLGGTGPDTQYF; CDR3nt: TGTGCCAGCAGCTTAGGGGGGACAGGGCCAGATACGCAGTATTTT; v_gene: TRBV7-6; j_gene: TRBJ2-3; d_gene: TRBD1; abundance: -
CDR3aa: CASSLGAGQETQYF; CDR3nt: TGTGCCAGCAGCCTGGGAGCGGGCCAAGAGACCCAGTACTTC; v_gene: TRBV7-3; j_gene: TRBJ2-5; d_gene: -; abundance: -
CDR3aa: CAWSGLAGVDSEQFF; CDR3nt: TGTGCCTGGAGCGGACTAGCGGGAGTGGATAGTGAGCAGTTCTTC; v_gene: TRBV30; j_gene: TRBJ2-1; d_gene: TRBD2; abundance: many
CDR3aa: CASSEQGIYGYTF; CDR3nt: TGTGCCAGCAGTGAACAGGGTATCTATGGCTACACCTTC; v_gene: TRBV6-4; j_gene: TRBJ1-2; d_gene: -; abundance: -
CDR3aa: CAWSAGGNEKLFF; CDR3nt: TGTGCCTGGAGTGCGGGGGGAAATGAAAAACTGTTTTTT; v_gene: TRBV30; j_gene: TRBJ1-4; d_gene: -; abundance: few
CDR3aa: CASSVPGSSDGYTF; CDR3nt: TGTGCCAGCAGTGTCCCGGGGTCCTCGGATGGCTACACCTTC; v_gene: TRBV6-1; j_gene: TRBJ1-2; d_gene: -; abundance: -
CDR3aa: CASSLEGDTQYF; CDR3nt: TGCGCCAGCAGCCTGGAGGGGGATACGCAGTATTTT; v_gene: TRBV5-1; j_gene: TRBJ2-3; d_gene: -; abundance: -
CDR3aa: CATSSPGQGVSEQYF; CDR3nt: TGTGCCACCAGCAGCCCGGGACAGGGCGTCTCCGAGCAGTACTTC; v_gene: TRBV15; j_gene: TRBJ2-7; d_gene: TRBD1; abundance: -
CDR3aa: CASFQVEQYF; CDR3nt: TGTGCCAGCTTCCAGGTGGAGCAGTACTTC; v_gene: TRBV28; j_gene: TRBJ2-7; d_gene: -; abundance: -
CDR3aa: CASSPAGAGELFF; CDR3nt: TGTGCCAGCTCCCCAGCCGGCGCCGGGGAGCTGTTTTTT; v_gene: TRBV18; j_gene: TRBJ2-2; d_gene: -; abundance: -
CDR3aa: CASRAGTQAIRELFF; CDR3nt: TGTGCCAGCAGGGCCGGGACGCAGGCCATTCGGGAGCTGTTTTTT; v_gene: TRBV7-2; j_gene: TRBJ2-2; d_gene: -; abundance: -
CDR3aa: CASSQWGGYEQYF; CDR3nt: TGTGCCAGCAGCCAGTGGGGGGGGTACGAGCAGTACTTC; v_gene: TRBV14; j_gene: TRBJ2-7; d_gene: TRBD2; abundance: -
CDR3aa: CASSPRTGKNTEAFF; CDR3nt: TGTGCCAGCAGCCCAAGGACAGGGAAGAACACTGAGGCTTTCTTT; v_gene: TRBV11-2; j_gene: TRBJ1-1; d_gene: TRBD1; abundance: -
CDR3aa: CASSRAPGQGGDEQFF; CDR3nt: TGCGCCAGCAGCCGAGCCCCGGGACAGGGAGGGGATGAGCAGTTCTTC; v_gene: TRBV5-1; j_gene: TRBJ2-1; d_gene: TRBD1; abundance: few
CDR3aa: CSVVFRDNEQFF; CDR3nt: TGCAGCGTTGTCTTCCGGGACAATGAGCAGTTCTTC; v_gene: TRBV29-1; j_gene: TRBJ2-1; d_gene: -; abundance: -
CDR3aa: CANSKNLAGGPGGYEQYF; CDR3nt: TGCGCCAACTCCAAGAATCTAGCGGGAGGGCCCGGGGGCTACGAGCAGTACTTC; v_gene: TRBV5-1; j_gene: TRBJ2-7; d_gene: TRBD2; abundance: once
CDR3aa: CASSLTTDDTQYF; CDR3nt: TGCGCCAGCAGCTTGACTACCGACGATACGCAGTATTTT; v_gene: TRBV5-1; j_gene: TRBJ2-3; d_gene: -; abundance: -
CDR3aa: CASSFPHTGELFF; CDR3nt: TGTGCCAGCAGCTTCCCGCACACCGGGGAGCTGTTTTTT; v_gene: TRBV7-9; j_gene: TRBJ2-2; d_gene: -; abundance: -